Listed below are T cell receptor beta chains from one sample, sequenced in a study of metastatic and nonmetastatic thyroid tumors. TCRdb reprocessed the PCR reads using MiXCR. Here the sample spans just under 20,000 clones, around a quarter being singletons. Sequencing input: blood. Every receptor here comes from a female donor with papillary thyroid cancer or a benign thyroid nodule (not recorded which). Some clones in this sample may be carry-over from other donors' samples. Both conserved end residues are part of each CDR3. Fields, in order: clone size, V gene, J gene, D gene, CDR3 protein, CDR3 DNA. The D gene is left open where the match is weak. Clone size, where shown, is once, few, many, or a class for clones that have expanded.

abundance: few
v_gene: TRBV28
j_gene: TRBJ2-2
d_gene: TRBD2
CDR3aa: CASSRTSAAGELFF
CDR3nt: TGTGCCAGCAGTCGGACTAGCGCTGCCGGGGAGCTGTTTTTT

abundance: .
v_gene: TRBV5-4
j_gene: TRBJ2-7
d_gene: .
CDR3aa: CASKQDSGPYEQYF
CDR3nt: TGTGCCAGCAAACAAGACAGTGGGCCCTACGAGCAGTACTTC

abundance: .
v_gene: TRBV7-4
j_gene: TRBJ2-7
d_gene: .
CDR3aa: CASSSQPPSSYEQYF
CDR3nt: TGTGCCAGCAGCTCACAGCCTCCGAGCTCCTACGAGCAGTACTTC

abundance: .
v_gene: TRBV9
j_gene: TRBJ2-2
d_gene: .
CDR3aa: CASSRRGGLTGELSF
CDR3nt: TGTGCCAGCAGCAGGAGAGGCGGGCTCACCGGGGAGCTGTCTTTT

abundance: .
v_gene: TRBV11-2
j_gene: TRBJ2-2
d_gene: TRBD2
CDR3aa: CASSSGLAGGPGGELFF
CDR3nt: TGTGCCAGCAGCTCAGGACTAGCGGGAGGGCCAGGCGGGGAGCTGTTTTTT

abundance: many
v_gene: TRBV30
j_gene: TRBJ1-2
d_gene: .
CDR3aa: CAWSVGGQLGYYGYTF
CDR3nt: TGTGCCTGGAGTGTAGGCGGACAGCTGGGCTACTATGGCTACACCTTC

abundance: .
v_gene: TRBV6-1
j_gene: TRBJ1-6
d_gene: .
CDR3aa: CASSLMKESSYNSPLHF
CDR3nt: TGTGCCAGCAGTTTAATGAAGGAGAGCTCCTATAATTCACCCCTCCACTTT

abundance: .
v_gene: TRBV2
j_gene: TRBJ2-2
d_gene: TRBD1
CDR3aa: CASSWDRGGTGELFF
CDR3nt: TGTGCCAGCAGCTGGGACAGGGGCGGCACCGGGGAGCTGTTTTTT

abundance: few
v_gene: TRBV6-2/TRBV6-3
j_gene: TRBJ2-5
d_gene: .
CDR3aa: CASRHWAVAQETQYF
CDR3nt: TGTGCCAGCAGGCACTGGGCGGTGGCCCAAGAGACCCAGTACTTC

abundance: medium-sized
v_gene: TRBV20-1
j_gene: TRBJ2-7
d_gene: .
CDR3aa: CSGRQGVYEQYF
CDR3nt: TGCAGTGGCCGTCAGGGCGTGTACGAGCAGTACTTC

abundance: .
v_gene: TRBV20-1
j_gene: TRBJ2-2
d_gene: TRBD2
CDR3aa: CSAREREGGELFF
CDR3nt: TGCAGTGCTAGAGAAAGGGAGGGCGGGGAGCTGTTTTTT

abundance: .
v_gene: TRBV6-1
j_gene: TRBJ2-7
d_gene: TRBD2
CDR3aa: CASKVDPSGVSYEQYF
CDR3nt: TGTGCCAGCAAGGTTGATCCTAGCGGAGTCTCCTACGAGCAGTACTTC

abundance: many
v_gene: TRBV19
j_gene: TRBJ2-1
d_gene: .
CDR3aa: CASSGLEFEQFF
CDR3nt: TGTGCCAGTAGTGGTCTGGAATTTGAGCAGTTCTTC

abundance: .
v_gene: TRBV20-1
j_gene: TRBJ1-2
d_gene: .
CDR3aa: CSARDLNRAGGYTF
CDR3nt: TGCAGTGCTAGAGATTTAAACAGGGCAGGGGGCTACACCTTC

abundance: many
v_gene: TRBV6-1
j_gene: TRBJ1-4
d_gene: TRBD1
CDR3aa: CASSQPSGGQGPEKLFF
CDR3nt: TGTGCCAGCAGTCAACCCTCTGGGGGACAGGGGCCCGAAAAACTGTTTTTT

abundance: .
v_gene: TRBV11-3
j_gene: TRBJ2-2
d_gene: .
CDR3aa: CASSLEGWTVGELFF
CDR3nt: TGTGCCAGCAGCTTAGAGGGCTGGACGGTCGGGGAGCTGTTTTTT

abundance: .
v_gene: TRBV5-1
j_gene: TRBJ2-7
d_gene: .
CDR3aa: CASSLARNEQYF
CDR3nt: TGCGCCAGCAGCTTGGCCAGGAACGAGCAGTACTTC

abundance: many
v_gene: TRBV7-2
j_gene: TRBJ2-1
d_gene: .
CDR3aa: CASSLAQGEQFF
CDR3nt: TGTGCCAGCAGCTTAGCGCAGGGCGAGCAGTTCTTC

abundance: .
v_gene: TRBV13
j_gene: TRBJ2-7
d_gene: .
CDR3aa: CASSTLGSSGASYEQYF
CDR3nt: TGTGCCAGCAGCACATTAGGTTCCTCGGGGGCATCCTACGAGCAGTACTTC

abundance: many
v_gene: TRBV6-1
j_gene: TRBJ2-3
d_gene: .
CDR3aa: CASSEHSVGRDRTADTQYF
CDR3nt: TGTGCCAGCAGTGAACACTCGGTGGGGCGGGATAGAACAGCGGATACGCAGTATTTT

abundance: .
v_gene: TRBV28
j_gene: TRBJ1-6
d_gene: .
CDR3aa: CASSFFQDDSPLHF
CDR3nt: TGTGCCAGCAGTTTTTTTCAGGACGATTCACCCCTCCACTTT

abundance: few
v_gene: TRBV12-3/TRBV12-4
j_gene: TRBJ1-1
d_gene: .
CDR3aa: CASSLQSLTEAFF
CDR3nt: TGTGCCAGCAGTTTACAGTCCCTCACTGAAGCTTTCTTT

abundance: .
v_gene: TRBV20-1
j_gene: TRBJ1-6
d_gene: .
CDR3aa: CSARGARWANSPLHF
CDR3nt: TGCAGTGCTAGAGGAGCTCGATGGGCAAATTCACCCCTCCACTTT

abundance: .
v_gene: TRBV30
j_gene: TRBJ2-7
d_gene: TRBD2
CDR3aa: CAWSPGGATYEQYF
CDR3nt: TGTGCCTGGAGCCCGGGAGGGGCGACCTACGAGCAGTACTTC

abundance: .
v_gene: TRBV5-1
j_gene: TRBJ2-1
d_gene: .
CDR3aa: CASSLGAGWYNEQFF
CDR3nt: TGCGCCAGCAGCTTGGGTGCGGGTTGGTACAATGAGCAGTTCTTC

abundance: many
v_gene: TRBV14
j_gene: TRBJ1-2
d_gene: .
CDR3aa: CASSQSRANYGYTF
CDR3nt: TGTGCCAGCAGCCAATCGAGAGCTAACTATGGCTACACCTTC

abundance: .
v_gene: TRBV11-3
j_gene: TRBJ1-5
d_gene: TRBD1
CDR3aa: CASSLGGQGGNQPQHF
CDR3nt: TGTGCCAGCAGCTTAGGGGGACAGGGGGGCAATCAGCCCCAGCATTTT

abundance: .
v_gene: TRBV5-1
j_gene: TRBJ2-7
d_gene: TRBD1
CDR3aa: CASSWGQGAYEQYF
CDR3nt: TGCGCCAGCAGCTGGGGACAGGGGGCCTACGAGCAGTACTTC

abundance: many
v_gene: TRBV7-8
j_gene: TRBJ2-3
d_gene: .
CDR3aa: CASSLVPTGGVDTQYF
CDR3nt: TGTGCCAGCAGCTTAGTTCCCACAGGGGGGGTAGATACGCAGTATTTT

abundance: few
v_gene: TRBV12-3/TRBV12-4
j_gene: TRBJ1-2
d_gene: .
CDR3aa: CASRTGTGPGYNF
CDR3nt: TGTGCCAGCAGGACTGGGACGGGCCCCGGCTACAACTTC

abundance: once
v_gene: TRBV18
j_gene: TRBJ1-1
d_gene: .
CDR3aa: CASSEALNTEAFF
CDR3nt: TGTGCCAGCTCAGAGGCATTGAACACTGAAGCTTTCTTT